The next 4 T cell receptor beta chains were all read from a single sample in a study of T-cell reconstitution after alpha-beta-depleted transplantation in children. The TCRbeta library was prepared with unique molecular identifiers. Each CDR3 protein gets one entry after TCRdb re-called the PCR reads with MiXCR. The sample shows 6,500 to 10,000 distinct CDR3 sequences, about 32% of them seen only once. The sequencing used peripheral blood, collected 60 days after TCRalphabeta/CD19-depleted stem cell transplant. The receptors were sampled from a boy less than two years old who had a stem cell transplant for SCID, so the T cells may come from the graft donor.

J is TRBJ2-1 and V is TRBV29-1; a weak D match, TRBD1 (6 bases). The V end lost 0 bases, the J end lost 6 bases, and 12 bases lay between the germline ends. The CDR3 is 14 amino acids. The germline V gene encodes CDR1 SQVTM and CDR2 ANQGSEA. CDR3 nucleotide sequence: TGCAGCGTTGAAGAAGGGGGAGAGGGCAATGAGCAGTTCTTC. This translates into CSVEEGGEGNEQFF.

The chain uses TRBV7-9 and TRBJ2-7; no reliable D call. The ends were cut back, 5 bases at V and 1 base at J, with 6 bases in the middle. Germline V lookup: CDR1 SEHNR, CDR2 FQNEAQ (reference sequence). The CDR3 totals 12 residues. The CDR3 DNA follows: TGTGCCAGCAGCCATTTTTCCTACGAGCAGTACTTC. It encodes CASSHFSYEQYF.

The chain couples TRBV3-1 to TRBJ2-1; no clear D gene. CDR3 length: 15 residues. The V and J ends lost 4 bases and 5 bases respectively, with 15 bases between them. The germline CDR1 and CDR2 sequences are LGHDT and YNNKEL (reference sequence). This CDR3 reads CASSLTPQLHNEQFF. CDR3 DNA: TGTGCCAGCAGCCTTACCCCCCAGCTACACAATGAGCAGTTCTTC.

The V and J genes are TRBV7-6 and TRBJ2-7, with a weak D call TRBD2 (5 bases). V lost 1 base and J lost 3, with 19 bases in between. Germline assignment: CDR1 SGHVS and CDR2 FNYEAQ. The CDR3 loop spans 17 amino acids. The CDR3: CASSLEPLRVVGYEQYF. CDR3 DNA: TGTGCCAGCAGCTTAGAACCCTTGAGGGTCGTTGGCTACGAGCAGTACTTC.